This T cell receptor beta chain was identified during a study of glioma-infiltrating T cells. TCR alpha and beta CDR3 regions were amplified from RNA using iRepertoire nested multiplex PCR. One-step reverse transcription and amplification started from about 100-400 ng of tissue mRNA or PBMC total RNA. TCRdb passed the multiplex PCR reads through MiXCR, listing each CDR3 protein once. The profile shows under 200,000 distinct CDR3 sequences, approximately 40% of them singletons. The V gene's germline CDR1 is DFQATT and CDR2 SNEGSKA (reference sequence). V lost 8 bases, J lost 3 bases, and 16 bases lay in between. The CDR3 extends over 13 amino acids. This clonotype was seen at least ten times.

The sequence was obtained from a human donor with low-grade glioma or glioblastoma, undergoing nonglioma brain surgery, or in good health (not recorded which). The chain recombines TRBV20-1 with TRBJ1-1, with D possibly being TRBD1 (6 bases). The sample consisted of glioma tissue, nonneoplastic brain tissue, or PBMCs (not recorded which). The CDR3 is CSPNRASDTEAFF. DNA of the CDR3: TGCAGTCCCAACAGGGCGTCCGACACTGAAGCTTTCTTT.